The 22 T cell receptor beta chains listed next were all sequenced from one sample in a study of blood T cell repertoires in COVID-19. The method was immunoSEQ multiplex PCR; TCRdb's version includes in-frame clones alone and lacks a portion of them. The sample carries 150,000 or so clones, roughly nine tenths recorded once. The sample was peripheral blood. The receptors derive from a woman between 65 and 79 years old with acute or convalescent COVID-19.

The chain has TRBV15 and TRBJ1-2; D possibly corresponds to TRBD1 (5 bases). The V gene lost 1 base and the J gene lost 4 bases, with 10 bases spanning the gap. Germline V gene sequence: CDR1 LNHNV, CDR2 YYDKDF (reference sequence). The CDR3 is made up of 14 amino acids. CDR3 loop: CATSRVGRVYGYTF. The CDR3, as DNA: TGTGCCACCAGCAGAGTTGGCAGGGTCTATGGCTACACCTTC.

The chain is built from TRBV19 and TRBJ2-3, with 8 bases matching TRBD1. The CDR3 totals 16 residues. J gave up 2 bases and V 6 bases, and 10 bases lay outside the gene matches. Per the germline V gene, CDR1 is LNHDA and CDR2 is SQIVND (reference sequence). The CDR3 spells CASRGQVRGSTDTQYF. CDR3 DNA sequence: TGTGCCAGTAGGGGACAGGTCAGAGGATCCACAGATACGCAGTATTTT.

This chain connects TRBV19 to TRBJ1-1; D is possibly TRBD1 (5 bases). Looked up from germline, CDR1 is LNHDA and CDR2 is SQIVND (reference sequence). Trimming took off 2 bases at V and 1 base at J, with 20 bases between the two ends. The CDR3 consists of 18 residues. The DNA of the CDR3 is TGTGCCAGTAGTATATTCCGGGGGATATCAGTTTGGAACACTGAAGCTTTCTTT. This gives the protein CASSIFRGISVWNTEAFF.

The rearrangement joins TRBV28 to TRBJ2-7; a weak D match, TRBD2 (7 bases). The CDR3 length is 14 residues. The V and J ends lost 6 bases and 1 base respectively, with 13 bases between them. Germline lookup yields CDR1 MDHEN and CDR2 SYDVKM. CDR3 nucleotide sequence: TGTGCCAGCAGCATAAGGGGGGGGTCCTACGAGCAGTACGTC. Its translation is CASSIRGGSYEQYV.

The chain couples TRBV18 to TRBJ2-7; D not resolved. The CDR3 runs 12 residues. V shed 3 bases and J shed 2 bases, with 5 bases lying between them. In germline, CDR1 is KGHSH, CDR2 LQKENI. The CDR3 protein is CASSPETYEQYV. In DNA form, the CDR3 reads TGTGCCAGCTCACCTGAGACCTACGAGCAGTACGTC.

The CDR3 DNA follows: TGTGCCAGTCACAGGGGAGCAACTAATGAAAAACTGTTTTTT. This codes for CASHRGATNEKLFF. The chain combines TRBV13 with TRBJ1-4, with 7 positions matching TRBD1. This CDR3 spans 14 amino acids. J gave up 0 bases and V 9 bases, and 4 bases lay outside the gene matches. CDR1 PRHDT and CDR2 FYEKMQ come from the germline V gene (reference sequence).

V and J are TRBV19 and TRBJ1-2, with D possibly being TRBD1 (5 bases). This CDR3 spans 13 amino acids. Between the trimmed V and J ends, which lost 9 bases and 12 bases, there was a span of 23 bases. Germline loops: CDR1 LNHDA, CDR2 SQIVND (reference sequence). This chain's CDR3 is CASGREGVRLDTF. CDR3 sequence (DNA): TGTGCCAGCGGAAGGGAAGGGGTAAGGCTTGACACCTTC. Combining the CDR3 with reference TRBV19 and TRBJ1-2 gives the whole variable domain DGGITQSPKYLFRKEGQNVTLSCEQNLNHDAMYWYRQDPGQGLRLIYYSQIVNDFQKGDIAEGYSVSREKKESFPLTVTSAQKNPTAFYLCASGREGVRLDTFGSGTRLTVV.

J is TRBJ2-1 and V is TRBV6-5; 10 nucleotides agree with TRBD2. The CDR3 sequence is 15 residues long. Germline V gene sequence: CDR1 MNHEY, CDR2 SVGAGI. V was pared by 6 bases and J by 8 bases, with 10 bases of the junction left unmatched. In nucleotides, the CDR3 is TGTGCCAGCAGCCTCAGCGGGGGGGCTATCTATGAGCAGTTCTTC. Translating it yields CASSLSGGAIYEQFF.

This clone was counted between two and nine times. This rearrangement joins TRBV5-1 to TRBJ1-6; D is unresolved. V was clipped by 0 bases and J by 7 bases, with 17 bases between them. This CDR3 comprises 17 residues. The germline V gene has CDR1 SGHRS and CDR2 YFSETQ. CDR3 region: CASSLGPRFYSNSPLHF. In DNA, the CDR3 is TGCGCCAGCAGCTTGGGTCCGAGGTTTTACTCCAATTCACCCCTCCACTTT.

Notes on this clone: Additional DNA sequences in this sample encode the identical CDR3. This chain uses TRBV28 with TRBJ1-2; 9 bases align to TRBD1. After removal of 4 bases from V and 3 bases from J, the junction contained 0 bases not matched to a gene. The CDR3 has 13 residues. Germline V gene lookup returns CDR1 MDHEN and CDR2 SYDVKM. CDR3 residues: CASSWDRDYGYTF. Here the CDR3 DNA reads TGTGCCAGCAGTTGGGACAGGGACTATGGCTACACCTTC.

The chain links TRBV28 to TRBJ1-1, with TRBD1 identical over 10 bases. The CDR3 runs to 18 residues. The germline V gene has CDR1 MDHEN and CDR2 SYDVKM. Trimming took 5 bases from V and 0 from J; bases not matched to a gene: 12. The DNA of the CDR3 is TGTGCCAGCAGTCCGCATGACAGGGGGCCACTAATGAACACTGAAGCTTTCTTT. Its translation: CASSPHDRGPLMNTEAFF.

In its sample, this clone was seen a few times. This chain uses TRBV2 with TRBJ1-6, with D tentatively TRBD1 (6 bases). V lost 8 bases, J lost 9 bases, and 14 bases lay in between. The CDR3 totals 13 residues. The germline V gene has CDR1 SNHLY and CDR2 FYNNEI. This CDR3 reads CASRGGEVSPLHF. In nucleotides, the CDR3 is TGTGCCAGCCGAGGGGGGGAAGTTTCACCCCTCCACTTT.

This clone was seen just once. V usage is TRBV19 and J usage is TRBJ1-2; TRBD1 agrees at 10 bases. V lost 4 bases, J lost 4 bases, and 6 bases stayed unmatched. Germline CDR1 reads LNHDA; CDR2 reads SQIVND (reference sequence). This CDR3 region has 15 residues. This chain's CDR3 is CASSTDRGRGYGYTF. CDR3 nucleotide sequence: TGTGCCAGTAGTACAGACAGGGGGCGAGGCTATGGCTACACCTTC.

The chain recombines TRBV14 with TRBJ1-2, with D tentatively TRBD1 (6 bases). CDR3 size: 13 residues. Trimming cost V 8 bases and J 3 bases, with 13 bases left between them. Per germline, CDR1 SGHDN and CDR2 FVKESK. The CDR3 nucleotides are TGTGCCAGCCCCTACTACAGGGACTATGGCTACACCTTC. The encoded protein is CASPYYRDYGYTF.

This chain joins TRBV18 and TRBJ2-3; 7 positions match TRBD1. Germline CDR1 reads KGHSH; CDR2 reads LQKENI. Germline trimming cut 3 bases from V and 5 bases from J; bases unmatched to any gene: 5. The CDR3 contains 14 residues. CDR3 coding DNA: TGTGCCAGCTCACCTGAGACAGGGAGAGATACGCAGTATTTT. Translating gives CASSPETGRDTQYF.

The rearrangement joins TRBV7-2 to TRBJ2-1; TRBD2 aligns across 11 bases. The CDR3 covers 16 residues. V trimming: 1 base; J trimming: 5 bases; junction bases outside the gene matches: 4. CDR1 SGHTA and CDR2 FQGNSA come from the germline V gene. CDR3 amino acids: CASSLVAGGLHNEQFF. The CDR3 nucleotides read TGTGCCAGCAGCTTAGTAGCGGGGGGGCTCCACAATGAGCAGTTCTTC. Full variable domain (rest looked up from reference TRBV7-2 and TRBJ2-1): GAGVSQSPSNKVTEKGKDVELRCDPISGHTALYWYRQSLGQGLEFLIYFQGNSAPDKSGLPSDRFSAERTGGSVSTLTIQRTQQEDSAVYLCASSLVAGGLHNEQFFGPGTRLTVL.

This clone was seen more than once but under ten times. The CDR3 DNA is TGTGCCAGCAGTGACCGGACAGGATCCACTGAAGCTTTCTTT. It specifies CASSDRTGSTEAFF. The chain uses TRBV6-2 or TRBV6-3 and TRBJ1-1; 7 bases align to TRBD1. V dropped 5 bases and J dropped 4; count of bases not matched to a gene: 7. CDR3 length: 14 residues. Germline assignment: CDR1 MNHEY and CDR2 SVGEGT.

CDR3 protein: CASSARQSMSSGNTIYF. CDR3 bases: TGTGCCAGCAGTGCCCGACAGAGCATGAGCTCTGGAAACACCATATATTTT. The chain is built from TRBV2 and TRBJ1-3; D may be TRBD1 (5 bases). CDR1 and CDR2 from the germline V gene are SNHLY and FYNNEI. The CDR3 runs 17 residues. Trimming took off 4 bases at V and 0 bases at J, with 16 bases between the two ends.

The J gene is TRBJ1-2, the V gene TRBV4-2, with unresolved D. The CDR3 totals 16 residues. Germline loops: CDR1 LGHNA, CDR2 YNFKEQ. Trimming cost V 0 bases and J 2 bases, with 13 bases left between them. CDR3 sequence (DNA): TGTGCCAGCAGCCAAGATTTTTGGGGAGTGAACTATGGCTACACCTTC. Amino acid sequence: CASSQDFWGVNYGYTF.

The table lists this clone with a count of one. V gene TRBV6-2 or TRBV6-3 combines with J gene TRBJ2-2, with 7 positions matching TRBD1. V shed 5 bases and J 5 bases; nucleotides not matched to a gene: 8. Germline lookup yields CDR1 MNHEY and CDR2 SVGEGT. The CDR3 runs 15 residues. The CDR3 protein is CASSRGPLVTGELFF. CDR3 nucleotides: TGTGCCAGCAGTAGGGGGCCCCTCGTGACCGGGGAGCTGTTTTTT.

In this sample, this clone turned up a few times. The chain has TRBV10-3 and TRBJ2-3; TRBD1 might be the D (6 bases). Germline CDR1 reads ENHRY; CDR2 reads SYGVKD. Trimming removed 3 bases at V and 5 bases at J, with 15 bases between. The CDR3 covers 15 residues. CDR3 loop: CAISDPTKGGDTQYF. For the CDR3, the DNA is TGTGCCATCAGTGACCCAACCAAAGGGGGAGATACGCAGTATTTT.

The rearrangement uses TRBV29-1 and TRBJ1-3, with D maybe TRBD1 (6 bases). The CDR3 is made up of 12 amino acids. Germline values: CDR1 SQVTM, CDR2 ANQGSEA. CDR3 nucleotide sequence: TGCGGGGGGGCCATCTCTGGAAACACCATATATTTT. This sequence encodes CGGAISGNTIYF.